Following are 6 T cell receptor beta chains from one sample sequenced in a study of CD4 T cell repertoires in COVID-19. TCRdb keeps only in-frame clones here, not all; method: immunoSEQ multiplex PCR. Counted here are about 75,000 clones, 83% occurring once; the ten biggest clones make up 0.5% to 0.6%. The sample was CD4+ T cells from peripheral blood, taken after recovery from COVID-19. These receptors all come from a human donor who had COVID-19.

The gene calls are TRBV6-1 and TRBJ2-3; 7 bases line up with TRBD2. The germline V gene has CDR1 MNHNS and CDR2 SASEGT. V trimming: 5 bases; J trimming: 3 bases; junction bases outside the gene matches: 5. The CDR3 is made up of 14 amino acids. The chain's CDR3 is CASSLGGGTDTQYF. CDR3 bases: TGTGCCAGCAGTTTAGGCGGGGGAACAGATACGCAGTATTTT.

This clone came up once. The rearrangement links TRBV5-8 to TRBJ2-7; possibly TRBD1 for D (5 bases). The CDR3 length is 14 residues. V was cut by 0 bases and J by 1 base, with 8 bases left in between. CDR1 SGHTS and CDR2 YDEGEE come from the germline V gene. The chain's CDR3 is CASSLAPGSYEQYF. The CDR3 DNA reads TGTGCCAGCAGCTTGGCCCCAGGGTCCTACGAGCAGTACTTC.

V usage is TRBV4-1 and J usage is TRBJ1-5, with 8 bases aligning to TRBD1. This CDR3 spans 15 amino acids. The germline V gene has CDR1 MGHRA and CDR2 YSYEKL. The V and J ends lost 3 bases and 6 bases, in that order; junction bases with no gene match: 7. CDR3 nucleotides: TGCGCCAGCAGCCAGGACAGGGTCCGTGGTCAGCCCCAGCATTTT. Translating gives CASSQDRVRGQPQHF.

The rearrangement links TRBV28 to TRBJ2-3, with 16 bases matching TRBD2. CDR3 length: 18 residues. J lost 4 bases, V lost 5 bases, and 9 bases had no gene match. Germline V gene lookup returns CDR1 MDHEN and CDR2 SYDVKM. For the CDR3, the DNA is TGTGCCAGCAGTCCCTCAAGGGGACTAGCGGGAGGGTCAGATACGCAGTATTTT. It codes for CASSPSRGLAGGSDTQYF.

V and J are TRBV18 and TRBJ2-7, with a possible D match to TRBD2 (6 bases). CDR1 and CDR2 (germline): KGHSH, LQKENI. CDR3 length: 15 residues. The V and J ends lost 4 bases and 7 bases respectively, with 20 bases between them. This chain's CDR3 is CASSLTGLPRREQYF. CDR3 DNA: TGTGCCAGCTCACTAACGGGACTCCCGAGGCGGGAGCAGTACTTC.

The gene calls are TRBV6-1 and TRBJ2-7, with 8 bases that match TRBD1. Germline CDR1 MNHNS, CDR2 SASEGT. The V segment lost 1 base and the J segment 6 bases; nucleotides outside the gene matches: 8. CDR3 length equals 15 residues. CDR3 DNA: TGTGCCAGCAGTGAAGGACGGACAGGGAGACGCGAGCAGTACTTC. The encoded protein is CASSEGRTGRREQYF.